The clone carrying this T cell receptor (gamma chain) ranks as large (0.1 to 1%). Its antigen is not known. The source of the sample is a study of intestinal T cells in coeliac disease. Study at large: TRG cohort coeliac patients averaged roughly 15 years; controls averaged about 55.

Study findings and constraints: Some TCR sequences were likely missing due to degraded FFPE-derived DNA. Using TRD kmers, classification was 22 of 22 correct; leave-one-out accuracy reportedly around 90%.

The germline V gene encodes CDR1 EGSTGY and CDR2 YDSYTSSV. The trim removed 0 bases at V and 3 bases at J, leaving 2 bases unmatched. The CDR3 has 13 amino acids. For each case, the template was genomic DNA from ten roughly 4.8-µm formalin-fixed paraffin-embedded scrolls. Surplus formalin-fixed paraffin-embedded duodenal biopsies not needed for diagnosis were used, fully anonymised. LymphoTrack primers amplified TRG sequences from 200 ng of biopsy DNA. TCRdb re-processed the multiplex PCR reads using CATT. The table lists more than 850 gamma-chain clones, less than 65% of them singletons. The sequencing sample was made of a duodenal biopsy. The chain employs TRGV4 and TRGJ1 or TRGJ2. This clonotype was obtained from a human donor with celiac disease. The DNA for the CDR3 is TGTGCCACCTGGGATGGGCCTTATTATAAGAAACTCTTT. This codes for CATWDGPYYKKLF.